This TCR beta chain originates from a study of CD8+ T cells in alopecia areata. Study information: Treated patients were given oral tofacitinib, which was dosed at 5 to 10 mg twice daily.

cDNA prepared by RNA extraction and subsequent reverse transcription served as the template for sequencing. Profiled with immunoSEQ multiplex PCR; TCRdb holds only in-frame clones, not every one. The data contain about 97,000 clones, 41% of them singletons. A remark on this clone: What it binds is not known.

Study-wide points: Higher clonality than in normal scalp was seen in lesional scalp, especially alopecia totalis/universalis.

The germline V and J ends were trimmed by 3 bases and 1 base, with 0 bases remaining between them. The germline V gene encodes CDR1 SGHNT and CDR2 YENEEA. This CDR3 contains 12 residues. Researchers gathered lesional scalp punch biopsies and peripheral blood from patients with alopecia areata. The sequence came from a human donor with alopecia areata. J is TRBJ2-2 and V is TRBV11-3; no reliable D call. The sequenced sample was CD4+ T cells sorted from blood. The CDR3 loop reads CASSLNTGELFF. In DNA, the CDR3 is TGTGCCAGCAGCTTGAACACCGGGGAGCTGTTTTTT.